These 19 T cell receptor beta chains originate from one sample sequenced in a study of shared clonotypes between healthy human individuals. Generated by immunoSEQ multiplex PCR, the TCRdb table keeps only in-frame clones and is missing some. The top ten clones hold roughly 0.13% of a sample with approximately 2.4 million clones, 90% to 96% of them seen once. Material: naive CD4+ T cells sorted from blood. The sample's subset: CD45RA+ positively selected. Receptor source: a man aged 18 to 29 in good health.

The gene calls are TRBV5-1 and TRBJ1-1, with a weak D call TRBD1 (6 bases). This CDR3 comprises 15 residues. CDR1 SGHRS and CDR2 YFSETQ come from the germline V gene. Trimming left V 1 base short and J 0 bases short, with 10 bases between. The CDR3, as DNA: TGCGCCAGCAGCTTGACAGGGTCCCTGAACACTGAAGCTTTCTTT. Encoded protein: CASSLTGSLNTEAFF.

V usage is TRBV5-1 and J usage is TRBJ2-5, with 9 bases fitting TRBD2. The CDR3 extends over 15 amino acids. The V gene end was trimmed by 2 bases and the J gene end by 5 bases; junction bases not matched to a gene: 7. Germline CDR1 is SGHRS and CDR2 is YFSETQ. The CDR3 is CASSLGSGGRETQYF. The DNA of the CDR3 is TGCGCCAGCAGCTTAGGTAGCGGGGGACGGGAGACCCAGTACTTC.

The gene calls are TRBV5-1 and TRBJ1-3, with 10 bases aligning to TRBD1. CDR1 and CDR2 (germline): SGHRS, YFSETQ. V trimming: 0 bases; J trimming: 2 bases; junction bases outside the gene matches: 5. The CDR3 length is 17 residues. The CDR3 sequence: CASSLGRTGGTGNTIYF. As DNA, the CDR3 is TGCGCCAGCAGCTTGGGACGGACAGGGGGGACTGGAAACACCATATATTTT.

The chain uses TRBV7-8 and TRBJ1-2; the D is unclear. Germline CDR1 is SGHVS and CDR2 is FQNEAQ. Trimming left V 1 base short and J 8 bases short, with 14 bases between. The CDR3 is 14 amino acids. CDR3 bases: TGTGCCAGCAGCTTAGAGGGCGGGATCAACGGCTACACCTTC. Translation: CASSLEGGINGYTF.

CDR3 bases: TGTGCCAGCAGCCAACGAGACCGGGACCTCTCCTACGAGCAGTACTTC. Amino acids: CASSQRDRDLSYEQYF. The chain recombines TRBV2 with TRBJ2-7; either TRBD1 or TRBD2 may fit D (5 bases each). The germline V gene has CDR1 SNHLY and CDR2 FYNNEI. CDR3 length equals 16 residues. The ends were cut back, 6 bases at V and 0 bases at J, with 18 bases in the middle.

The chain recombines TRBV27 with TRBJ1-5; 7 positions match TRBD1. CDR3 length: 15 residues. V gave up 5 bases and J gave up 7 bases; unmatched junction bases: 11. The V gene's germline CDR1 is MNHEY and CDR2 SMNVEV (reference sequence). CDR3 sequence: CASSLGRVRGQPQHF. Here the CDR3 DNA reads TGTGCCAGCAGTCTGGGACGGGTCAGGGGGCAGCCCCAGCATTTT.

The chain uses TRBV7-2 and TRBJ2-5, with 11 positions matching TRBD2. V lost 1 base, J lost 5 bases, and 6 bases stayed unmatched. The CDR3 extends over 16 amino acids. The germline CDR1 and CDR2 sequences are SGHTA and FQGNSA. The CDR3 reads CASSLDILAGEETQYF. The CDR3 DNA sequence: TGTGCCAGCAGCTTAGACATACTAGCGGGAGAGGAGACCCAGTACTTC.

Worth noting for this clone: The sample has other DNA sequences that encode this CDR3 too. The chain carries TRBV10-1 and TRBJ2-5; D gene unclear. Deletions cut 4 bases from V and 2 bases from J, with 8 bases between. The CDR3 sequence is 13 residues long. Per the germline V gene, CDR1 is WNHNN and CDR2 is SYGVQD (reference sequence). CDR3 protein: CASSGGNQETQYF. Written as DNA, the CDR3 is TGCGCCAGCAGTGGGGGAAATCAAGAGACCCAGTACTTC.

The chain couples TRBV30 to TRBJ2-5; TRBD1 agrees at 10 bases. The CDR3 is made up of 15 amino acids. The V segment lost 3 bases and the J segment 4 bases; nucleotides outside the gene matches: 8. CDR1 and CDR2 from the germline V gene are GTSNPN and SVGIG (reference sequence). CDR3 sequence (DNA): TGTGCCTGGAGAGACAGGGGGCGAAGGCGAGAGACCCAGTACTTC. Residues: CAWRDRGRRRETQYF.

The chain carries TRBV10-3 and TRBJ1-1; 8 positions agree with TRBD1. Per the germline V gene, CDR1 is ENHRY and CDR2 is SYGVKD. V gave up 7 bases and J gave up 4 bases; unmatched junction bases: 5. This CDR3 region has 13 residues. Here the CDR3 reads CAITPTGATEAFF. CDR3 DNA sequence: TGTGCCATCACCCCGACAGGGGCCACTGAAGCTTTCTTT.

The chain has TRBV28 and TRBJ2-5, with 7 bases aligning to TRBD1. The V segment lost 4 bases and the J segment 4 bases; nucleotides outside the gene matches: 9. This CDR3 region has 15 residues. The germline CDR1 and CDR2 sequences are MDHEN and SYDVKM. CDR3 in amino acids: CASSSRKGARETQYF. CDR3 bases: TGTGCCAGCAGTTCTCGCAAGGGGGCAAGAGAGACCCAGTACTTC.

The chain employs TRBV11-2 and TRBJ2-1; the D is unclear. Trimming pared 1 base from V and 7 bases from J, leaving 5 bases between. Germline V CDR1 and CDR2: SGHAT, FQNNGV. The CDR3 consists of 12 residues. CDR3 DNA: TGTGCCAGCAGCTTAGCTTCAAATGAGCAGTTCTTC. Encoded protein: CASSLASNEQFF.

The CDR3 DNA reads TGCGCCAGCAGTGTGGAGACTAGCGGTCACTACGAGCAGTACTTC. The encoded protein is CASSVETSGHYEQYF. The chain couples TRBV10-2 to TRBJ2-7; 9 positions match TRBD2. This CDR3 comprises 15 residues. Germline-derived CDR1 and CDR2 are WSHSY and SAAADI. With V trimmed by 4 bases and J by 3 bases, 7 bases remained unmatched.

The table lists this clone with a count of one. V and J are TRBV4-3 and TRBJ2-5; TRBD1 matches 7 bases. V lost 0 bases and J lost 5; bases outside the gene matches: 12. The CDR3 is 17 residues long. Germline CDR1 and CDR2: LGHNA and YSLEER. CDR3 sequence reads: CASSQEGGPALGETQYF. As DNA, the CDR3 is TGCGCCAGCAGCCAAGAAGGGGGCCCTGCCCTAGGGGAGACCCAGTACTTC.

This chain joins TRBV11-3 and TRBJ2-7, with 8 bases lining up with TRBD2. The junction had 6 bases not matched to a gene; V was cut back by 2 bases and J by 0 bases. The CDR3 loop spans 16 amino acids. Germline-derived CDR1 and CDR2 are SGHNT and YENEEA. For the CDR3, the DNA is TGTGCCAGCAGCTTATGGTCGCGGGAGGACTCCTACGAGCAGTACTTC. As protein: CASSLWSREDSYEQYF.

The chain uses TRBV27 and TRBJ2-1, with TRBD2 identical over 13 bases. CDR3 length: 15 amino acids. Germline V gene lookup returns CDR1 MNHEY and CDR2 SMNVEV (reference sequence). V shed 7 bases and J 5 bases; nucleotides not matched to a gene: 5. The CDR3 loop reads CASTRGLAGHNEQFF. As DNA, the CDR3 is TGTGCCAGCACCCGGGGACTAGCGGGACACAATGAGCAGTTCTTC.

The chain carries TRBV5-4 and TRBJ1-2; 12 nucleotides align to TRBD1. The germline CDR1 and CDR2 sequences are SGHNT and YYREEE (reference sequence). This CDR3 spans 15 amino acids. V shed 4 bases, J shed 6 bases, and the junction held 7 bases outside the gene matches. This chain's CDR3 is CASSNRDRGLHGYTF. CDR3 nucleotides: TGTGCCAGCAGCAACAGGGACAGGGGGCTCCATGGCTACACCTTC.

The J gene is TRBJ2-1, the V gene TRBV6-5; TRBD2 matches 8 bases. The CDR3 runs to 14 residues. CDR1 is MNHEY, CDR2 SVGAGI, per germline. With V trimmed by 5 bases and J by 7 bases, 7 bases remained unmatched. This CDR3 is CASSTGLAVNEQFF. CDR3 sequence (DNA): TGTGCCAGCAGTACAGGACTAGCCGTTAATGAGCAGTTCTTC.

As concerns this clone: The same CDR3 is also encoded by other DNA sequences in this sample. The chain carries TRBV5-1 and TRBJ2-7, with D uncertain. Germline values: CDR1 SGHRS, CDR2 YFSETQ. V shed 0 bases and J shed 1 base, with 5 bases lying between them. This CDR3 is built from 13 residues. CDR3 DNA: TGCGCCAGCAGCTTGGCACCGTCCTACGAGCAGTACTTC. This codes for CASSLAPSYEQYF.